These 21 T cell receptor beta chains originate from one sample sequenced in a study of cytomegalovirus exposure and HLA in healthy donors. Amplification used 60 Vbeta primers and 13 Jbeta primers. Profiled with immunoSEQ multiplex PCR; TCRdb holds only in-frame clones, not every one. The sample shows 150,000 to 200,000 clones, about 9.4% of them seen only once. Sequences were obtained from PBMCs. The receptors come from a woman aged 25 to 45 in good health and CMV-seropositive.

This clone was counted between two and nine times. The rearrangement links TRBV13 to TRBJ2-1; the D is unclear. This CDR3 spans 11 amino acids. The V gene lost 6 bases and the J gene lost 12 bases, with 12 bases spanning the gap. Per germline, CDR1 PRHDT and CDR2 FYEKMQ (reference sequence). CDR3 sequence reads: CASRNLERQFF. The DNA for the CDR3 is TGTGCCAGCAGAAACCTCGAGAGGCAGTTCTTC.

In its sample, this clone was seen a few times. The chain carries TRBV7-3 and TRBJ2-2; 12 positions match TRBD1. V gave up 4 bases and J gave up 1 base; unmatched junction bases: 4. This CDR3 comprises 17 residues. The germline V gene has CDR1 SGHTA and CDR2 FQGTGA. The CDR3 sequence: CASSYGTGGKNTGELFF. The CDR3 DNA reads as TGTGCCAGCAGCTACGGGACAGGGGGCAAGAACACCGGGGAGCTGTTTTTT.

CDR3 sequence reads: CASSLARQAYEQYF. The CDR3 DNA reads as TGTGCCAGCAGCTTAGCCCGACAGGCCTACGAGCAGTACTTC. The chain has TRBV11-2 and TRBJ2-7, with TRBD1 as a possible D gene (6 bases). The germline V and J ends were trimmed by 1 base and 2 bases, with 9 bases remaining between them. CDR1 is SGHAT and CDR2 is FQNNGV in the germline V gene. This CDR3 is 14 amino acids long.

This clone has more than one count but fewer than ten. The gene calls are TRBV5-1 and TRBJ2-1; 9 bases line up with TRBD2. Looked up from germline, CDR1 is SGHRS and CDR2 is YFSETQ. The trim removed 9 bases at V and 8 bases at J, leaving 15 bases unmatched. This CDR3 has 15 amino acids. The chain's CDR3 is CATALGSGRTDEQFF. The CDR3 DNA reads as TGCGCCACCGCTCTTGGGAGCGGGAGGACCGATGAGCAGTTCTTC.

In nucleotides, the CDR3 is TGTGCCAGCAGCTTGGCCGGTCCTAGCGGGAGCTCCTACAATGAGCAGTTCTTC. Translation gives CASSLAGPSGSSYNEQFF. This chain joins TRBV5-4 and TRBJ2-1; 10 nucleotides align to TRBD2. With 0 bases clipped from V and 0 bases from J, the junction kept 6 bases outside the gene matches. Per germline, CDR1 SGHNT and CDR2 YYREEE (reference sequence). CDR3 length: 18 amino acids. The complete variable domain, with remaining parts taken from reference TRBV5-4 and TRBJ2-1, reads ETGVTQSPTHLIKTRGQQVTLRCSSQSGHNTVSWYQQALGQGPQFIFQYYREEENGRGNFPPRFSGLQFPNYSSELNVNALELDDSALYLCASSLAGPSGSSYNEQFFGPGTRLTVL.

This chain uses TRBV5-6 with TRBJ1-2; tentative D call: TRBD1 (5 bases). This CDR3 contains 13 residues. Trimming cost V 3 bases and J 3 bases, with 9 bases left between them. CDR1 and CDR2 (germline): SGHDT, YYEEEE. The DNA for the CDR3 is TGTGCCAGCAGCTCGGGACTACACTATGGCTACACCTTC. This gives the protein CASSSGLHYGYTF.

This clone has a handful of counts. CDR3 sequence: CSVPMTRYPPGGQGGLGYTF. The CDR3 bases are TGCAGCGTCCCAATGACGCGGTATCCCCCGGGGGGACAGGGAGGCCTCGGCTACACCTTC. The chain has TRBV29-1 and TRBJ1-2; 9 bases align to TRBD1. After removal of 6 bases from V and 8 bases from J, the junction contained 31 bases not matched to a gene. The CDR3 sequence is 20 residues long. Looked up from germline, CDR1 is SQVTM and CDR2 is ANQGSEA.

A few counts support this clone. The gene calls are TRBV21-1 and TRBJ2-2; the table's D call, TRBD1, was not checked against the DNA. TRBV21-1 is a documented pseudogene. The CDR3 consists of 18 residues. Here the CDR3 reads CASSIRDRGHMNTGELFF. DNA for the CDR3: TGTGCCAGCAGCATCCGAGACAGGGGGCATATGAACACCGGGGAGCTGTTTTTT.

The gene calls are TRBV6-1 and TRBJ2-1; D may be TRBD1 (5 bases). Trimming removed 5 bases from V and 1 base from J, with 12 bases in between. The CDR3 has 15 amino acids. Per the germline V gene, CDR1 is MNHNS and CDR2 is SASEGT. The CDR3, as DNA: TGTGCCAGCAGTCTCCCTGGGGCTTCCTACAATGAGCAGTTCTTC. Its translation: CASSLPGASYNEQFF.

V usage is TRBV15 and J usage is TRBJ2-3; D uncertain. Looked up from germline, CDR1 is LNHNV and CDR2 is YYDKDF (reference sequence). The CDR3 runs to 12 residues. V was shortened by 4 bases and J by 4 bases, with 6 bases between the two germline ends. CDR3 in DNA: TGTGCCACCAGCACCCTCGCAGATACGCAGTATTTT. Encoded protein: CATSTLADTQYF.

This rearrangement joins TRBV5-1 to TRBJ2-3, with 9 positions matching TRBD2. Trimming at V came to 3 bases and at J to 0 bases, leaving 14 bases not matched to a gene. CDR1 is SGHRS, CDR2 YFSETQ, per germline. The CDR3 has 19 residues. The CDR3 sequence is CASSSKSLLTSGSTDTQYF. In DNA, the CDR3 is TGCGCCAGCAGCTCTAAGTCTCTGCTAACTAGCGGGAGCACAGATACGCAGTATTTT.

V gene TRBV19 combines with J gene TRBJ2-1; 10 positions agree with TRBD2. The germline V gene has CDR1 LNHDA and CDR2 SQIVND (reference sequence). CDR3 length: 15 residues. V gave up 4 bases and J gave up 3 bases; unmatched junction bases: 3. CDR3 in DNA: TGTGCCAGTAGTACTAGCGGGAGTTACTACAATGAGCAGTTCTTC. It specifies CASSTSGSYYNEQFF.

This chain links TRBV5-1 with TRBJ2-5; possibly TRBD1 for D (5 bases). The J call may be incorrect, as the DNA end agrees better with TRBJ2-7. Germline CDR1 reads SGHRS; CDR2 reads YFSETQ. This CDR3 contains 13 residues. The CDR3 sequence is CASSAGRTYEQYF. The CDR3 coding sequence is TGCGCCAGCAGCGCAGGGCGCACCTACGAGCAGTACTTC.

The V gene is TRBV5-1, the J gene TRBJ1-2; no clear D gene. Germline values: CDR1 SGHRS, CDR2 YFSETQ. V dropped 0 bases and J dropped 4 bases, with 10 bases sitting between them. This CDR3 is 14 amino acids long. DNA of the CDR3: TGCGCCAGCAGCTTGGGTGAAGGGAGCTATGGCTACACCTTC. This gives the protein CASSLGEGSYGYTF.

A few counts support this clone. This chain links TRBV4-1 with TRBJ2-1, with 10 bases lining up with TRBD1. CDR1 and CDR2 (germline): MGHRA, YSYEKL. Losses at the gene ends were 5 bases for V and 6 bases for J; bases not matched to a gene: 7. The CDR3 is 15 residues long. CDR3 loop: CASSGWDRGSNEQFF. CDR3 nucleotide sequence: TGCGCCAGCAGCGGATGGGACAGGGGATCCAATGAGCAGTTCTTC.

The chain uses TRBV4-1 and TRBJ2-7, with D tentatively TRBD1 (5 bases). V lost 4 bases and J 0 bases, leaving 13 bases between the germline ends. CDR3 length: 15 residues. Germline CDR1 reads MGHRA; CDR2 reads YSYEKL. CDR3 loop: CASSRTSDSSYEQYF. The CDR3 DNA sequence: TGCGCCAGCAGCCGCACGAGCGACAGCTCCTACGAGCAGTACTTC.

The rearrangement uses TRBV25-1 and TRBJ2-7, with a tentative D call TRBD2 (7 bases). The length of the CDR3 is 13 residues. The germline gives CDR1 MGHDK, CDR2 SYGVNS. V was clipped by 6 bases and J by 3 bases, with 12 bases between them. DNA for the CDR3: TGTGCCAGCAGCGAGGGGGGGTTCTACGAGCAGTACTTC. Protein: CASSEGGFYEQYF.

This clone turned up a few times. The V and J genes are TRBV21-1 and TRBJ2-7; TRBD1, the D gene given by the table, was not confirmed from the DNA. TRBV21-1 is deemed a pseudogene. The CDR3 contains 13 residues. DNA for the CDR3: TGTGCCAGCCGGACAGGGTATTACCACGAGCAGTACTTC. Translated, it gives CASRTGYYHEQYF.

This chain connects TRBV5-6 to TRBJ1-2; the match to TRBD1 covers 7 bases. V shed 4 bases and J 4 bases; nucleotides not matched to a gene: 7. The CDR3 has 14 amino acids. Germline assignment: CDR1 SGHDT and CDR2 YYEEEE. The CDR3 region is CASSEGDSLYGYTF. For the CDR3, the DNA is TGTGCCAGCAGCGAGGGGGACAGCCTCTATGGCTACACCTTC.

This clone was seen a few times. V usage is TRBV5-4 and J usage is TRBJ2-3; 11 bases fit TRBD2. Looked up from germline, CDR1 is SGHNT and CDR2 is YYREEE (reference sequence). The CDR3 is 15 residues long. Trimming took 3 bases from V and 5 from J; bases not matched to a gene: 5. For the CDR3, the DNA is TGTGCCAGCAGCTCCCACGGACTAGCGGGAGATACGCAGTATTTT. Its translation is CASSSHGLAGDTQYF.

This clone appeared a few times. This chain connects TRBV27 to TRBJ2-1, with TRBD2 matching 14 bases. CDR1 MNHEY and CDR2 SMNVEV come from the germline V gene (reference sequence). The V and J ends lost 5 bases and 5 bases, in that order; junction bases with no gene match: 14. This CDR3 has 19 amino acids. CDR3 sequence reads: CASSNDPLGLAGGNNEQFF. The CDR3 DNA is TGTGCCAGCAGTAACGACCCTCTCGGACTAGCGGGAGGTAACAATGAGCAGTTCTTC.